The 24 T cell receptor beta chains below come from one sample, sequenced in a study of OX40 agonist ivuxolimab in advanced cancers. Data came from immunoSEQ multiplex PCR; TCRdb stores just in-frame clones and leaves some out. Of tens of thousands of clones in the sample, around three quarters were seen once. Material: CD4+ or CD8+ T cells sorted from blood, obtained in a trial of the OX40 agonist ivuxolimab. These receptors originate from an adult with an advanced solid tumor such as melanoma, head and neck, liver or kidney cancer.

The chain joins TRBV5-1 to TRBJ1-6, with TRBD1 as a possible D gene (5 bases). The V and J ends lost 0 bases and 7 bases respectively, with 14 bases between them. The length of the CDR3 is 16 residues. Germline CDR1 SGHRS, CDR2 YFSETQ. The CDR3 sequence is CASSLESGMRNSPLHF. For the CDR3, the DNA is TGCGCCAGCAGCTTGGAATCAGGGATGCGGAATTCACCCCTCCACTTT.

This chain connects TRBV11-3 to TRBJ2-2, with 10 bases fitting TRBD2. The CDR3 covers 19 residues. CDR1 is SGHNT and CDR2 is YENEEA in the germline V gene. V lost 8 bases to trimming and J lost 5 bases; unmatched junction nucleotides: 20. The CDR3 DNA is TGTGCCAGCTCCTTTCCTTGGGGGCTAGCGGGGGAAAAGACCGGGGAGCTGTTTTTT. Amino acid sequence: CASSFPWGLAGEKTGELFF.

This chain's CDR3 is CASSPDTANYGYTF. The DNA for the CDR3 is TGTGCCAGCAGCCCGGACACCGCTAACTATGGCTACACCTTC. The chain employs TRBV7-2 and TRBJ1-2; tentative D call: TRBD1 (5 bases). Trimming left V 5 bases short and J 0 bases short, with 10 bases between. The CDR3 contains 14 residues. CDR1 is SGHTA, CDR2 FQGNSA, per germline.

The chain joins TRBV6-5 to TRBJ2-1; 10 positions agree with TRBD1. This CDR3 has 15 residues. V trimming: 6 bases; J trimming: 7 bases; junction bases outside the gene matches: 9. Germline values: CDR1 MNHEY, CDR2 SVGAGI. For the CDR3, the DNA is TGTGCCAGCAGGGAGCGGGGACAGGGGTGGAATGAGCAGTTCTTC. It is translated as CASRERGQGWNEQFF.

This clone was counted only a few times. The rearrangement links TRBV29-1 to TRBJ1-1; the D is unclear. This CDR3 is built from 13 residues. V lost 0 bases and J 2 bases, leaving 7 bases between the germline ends. From germline, CDR1 is SQVTM and CDR2 ANQGSEA. The CDR3 protein is CSVEDARNTEAFF. Written as DNA, the CDR3 is TGCAGCGTTGAAGATGCCAGAAACACTGAAGCTTTCTTT.

V and J are TRBV7-2 and TRBJ2-7, with unresolved D. The V gene's germline CDR1 is SGHTA and CDR2 FQGNSA. V was clipped by 5 bases and J by 3 bases, with 5 bases between them. The CDR3 totals 11 residues. CDR3 nucleotide sequence: TGTGCCAGCAGCGACCGCTACGAGCAGTACTTC. Amino acids: CASSDRYEQYF.

This chain connects TRBV6-6 to TRBJ2-7, with 8 bases that match TRBD1. The junction had 10 bases not matched to a gene; V was cut back by 4 bases and J by 5 bases. CDR3 length: 15 amino acids. CDR1 MNHNY and CDR2 SVGAGI come from the germline V gene (reference sequence). The CDR3 DNA reads as TGTGCCAGCAGTTTACAACAGGGGGTAGGGAACGAGCAGTACTTC. It encodes CASSLQQGVGNEQYF.

V usage is TRBV2 and J usage is TRBJ2-3; 9 bases align to TRBD2. In germline, CDR1 is SNHLY, CDR2 FYNNEI. There are 16 residues in the CDR3. The junction had 11 bases not matched to a gene; V was cut back by 3 bases and J by 7 bases. DNA of the CDR3: TGTGCCAGCAGTGATTGGGCTAGCGGGGTTGTAAATACGCAGTATTTT. Translation gives CASSDWASGVVNTQYF.

This clone appeared a few times. The CDR3: CASSQDWGQRNSPLHF. DNA for the CDR3: TGTGCCAGCAGCCAAGATTGGGGACAGAGAAATTCACCCCTCCACTTT. The chain employs TRBV14 and TRBJ1-6; TRBD1 matches 7 bases. CDR1 is SGHDN, CDR2 FVKESK, per germline. The CDR3 runs 16 residues. Trimming cost V 0 bases and J 7 bases; bases outside gene matches: 6.

This clone was observed a handful of times. The chain joins TRBV7-3 to TRBJ2-3; the match to TRBD1 covers 7 bases. The V gene's germline CDR1 is SGHTA and CDR2 FQGTGA. The CDR3 contains 15 residues. The J segment lost 3 bases and the V segment lost 5 bases, leaving 8 bases of the junction unmatched. The CDR3 bases are TGTGCCAGCAGCCCGCAGACAGGGTGGACAGATACGCAGTATTTT. This codes for CASSPQTGWTDTQYF.

The chain has TRBV7-2 and TRBJ1-3, with a weak D call TRBD1 (5 bases). This CDR3 comprises 14 residues. CDR1 is SGHTA and CDR2 is FQGNSA in the germline V gene. V gave up 3 bases and J gave up 4 bases, with 10 bases separating them. The CDR3 sequence: CASSLSRAGNTIYF. The CDR3 region has the DNA TGTGCCAGCAGCTTGAGCAGGGCGGGAAACACCATATATTTT.

The chain joins TRBV19 to TRBJ1-5; TRBD1 matches 9 bases. CDR3 length equals 16 residues. Germline loops: CDR1 LNHDA, CDR2 SQIVND (reference sequence). Trimming cost V 6 bases and J 7 bases; bases outside gene matches: 13. This CDR3 reads CASSLQNRGQGQPQHF. The CDR3 bases are TGTGCCAGTAGCCTCCAAAACAGGGGGCAGGGACAGCCCCAGCATTTT.

In its sample, this clone was seen a few times. The chain is built from TRBV10-2 and TRBJ2-7; D possibly corresponds to TRBD1 (5 bases). Germline CDR1 WSHSY, CDR2 SAAADI. The CDR3 sequence is 13 residues long. Deletions cut 5 bases from V and 2 bases from J, with 10 bases between. This CDR3 is CASSPGHPYEQYF. Written as DNA, the CDR3 is TGCGCCAGCAGTCCAGGACATCCCTACGAGCAGTACTTC.

The chain combines TRBV18 with TRBJ2-5, with D uncertain. The CDR3 runs to 11 residues. Per germline, CDR1 KGHSH and CDR2 LQKENI. Trimming cost V 3 bases and J 5 bases, with 4 bases left between them. This chain's CDR3 is CASSPGETQYF. The CDR3 DNA reads as TGTGCCAGCTCACCGGGGGAGACCCAGTACTTC.

The V call is TRBV7-9, the J call TRBJ1-2; D possibly corresponds to TRBD1 (6 bases). From germline, CDR1 is SEHNR and CDR2 FQNEAQ (reference sequence). V was trimmed by 8 bases and J by 0 bases, leaving 13 bases between them. The CDR3 length is 14 residues. CDR3 region: CASLRGGANYGYTF. The CDR3 region has the DNA TGTGCCAGCTTACGGGGGGGCGCTAACTATGGCTACACCTTC.

The genes are TRBV18 and TRBJ2-7; TRBD1 agrees at 9 bases. Per the germline V gene, CDR1 is KGHSH and CDR2 is LQKENI. This CDR3 has 16 amino acids. With 3 bases clipped from V and 1 base from J, the junction kept 7 bases outside the gene matches. The CDR3, as DNA: TGTGCCAGCTCACCCAACCGGGGACAGGGTTCCTACGAGCAGTACTTC. It encodes CASSPNRGQGSYEQYF. The full variable domain, its missing parts supplied by reference TRBV18 and TRBJ2-7, is NAGVMQNPRHLVRRRGQEARLRCSPMKGHSHVYWYRQLPEEGLKFMVYLQKENIIDESGMPKERFSAEFPKEGPSILRIQQVVRGDSAAYFCASSPNRGQGSYEQYFGPGTRLTVT.

CDR3: CASSQDSGTARGNTIYF. CDR3 sequence (DNA): TGCGCCAGCAGCCAAGATTCGGGAACAGCCCGGGGAAACACCATATATTTT. This chain connects TRBV4-3 to TRBJ1-3; D call uncertain. Germline CDR1 reads LGHNA; CDR2 reads YSLEER. The CDR3 covers 17 residues. With 0 bases removed from V and 4 bases from J, the gap between germline ends came to 16 bases.

This clone was seen only once. The chain carries TRBV6-1 and TRBJ1-5, with D possibly matching TRBD1 (5 bases). V dropped 5 bases and J dropped 5 bases, with 13 bases sitting between them. The CDR3 loop spans 14 amino acids. Germline V gives CDR1 MNHNS, CDR2 SASEGT. CDR3 nucleotide sequence: TGTGCCAGCAGTCTGGGGACTTTTGATCAGCCCCAGCATTTT. Residues: CASSLGTFDQPQHF.

V is TRBV5-6 and J is TRBJ1-1; D is undetermined. V lost 4 bases, J lost 1 base, and 11 bases lay in between. Germline CDR1 and CDR2: SGHDT and YYEEEE. The CDR3 extends over 14 amino acids. CDR3 coding DNA: TGTGCCAGCAGCCCGGTTGCCAAGAACACTGAAGCTTTCTTT. Translated: CASSPVAKNTEAFF.

This rearrangement joins TRBV10-3 to TRBJ2-3, with TRBD2 as a possible D gene (7 bases). Trimming took 8 bases from V and 0 from J, leaving 15 bases between them. Germline lookup yields CDR1 ENHRY and CDR2 SYGVKD. The CDR3 is made up of 15 amino acids. CDR3 DNA: TGTGCCATCGGCCCGGCGGGGGCGAGCACAGATACGCAGTATTTT. Its translation is CAIGPAGASTDTQYF.

By sample share, this clone is medium-sized (0.01 to 0.1%). The rearrangement links TRBV10-2 to TRBJ1-6; D remains ambiguous. The germline CDR1 and CDR2 sequences are WSHSY and SAAADI. Trimming left V 5 bases short and J 2 bases short, with 7 bases between. The CDR3 covers 14 residues. The CDR3 sequence: CASSPGPYNSPLHF. The CDR3 region has the DNA TGCGCCAGCAGTCCAGGCCCCTATAATTCACCCCTCCACTTT.

This chain links TRBV30 with TRBJ1-2; no definite D call. CDR3 length: 13 amino acids. Germline assignment: CDR1 GTSNPN and CDR2 SVGIG (reference sequence). The germline V and J ends were trimmed by 3 bases and 5 bases, with 13 bases remaining between them. In DNA form, the CDR3 reads TGTGCCTGGAGGCACTTATCCGGGTATGGCTACACCTTC. It codes for CAWRHLSGYGYTF.

The gene calls are TRBV27 and TRBJ1-2, with no clear D. Germline V gene data show CDR1 as MNHEY and CDR2 as SMNVEV (reference sequence). V gave up 5 bases and J gave up 2 bases, with 18 bases separating them. The CDR3 length is 16 residues. Written as DNA, the CDR3 is TGTGCCAGCAGTACCCGGACGGAGGCTTTGAACTATGGCTACACCTTC. Amino acid sequence: CASSTRTEALNYGYTF.

The chain employs TRBV19 and TRBJ2-7; 9 bases match TRBD2. The CDR3 runs to 15 residues. With 9 bases clipped from V and 6 bases from J, the junction kept 15 bases outside the gene matches. Per the germline V gene, CDR1 is LNHDA and CDR2 is SQIVND (reference sequence). For the CDR3, the DNA is TGTGCCAGCACCCAGCGGCTAGCGGGGCCCAGCGAGCAGTACTTC. Translated, it gives CASTQRLAGPSEQYF. Full variable domain (remainder filled in from reference TRBV19 and TRBJ2-7): DGGITQSPKYLFRKEGQNVTLSCEQNLNHDAMYWYRQDPGQGLRLIYYSQIVNDFQKGDIAEGYSVSREKKESFPLTVTSAQKNPTAFYLCASTQRLAGPSEQYFGPGTRLTVT.